A selection of T cell receptor beta chains follows, all from one sample in a study of T cell responses to AZD1222 COVID-19 vaccine. The protocol was immunoSEQ multiplex PCR, while the TCRdb copy is restricted to in-frame clones and leaves out a portion. The top ten hold 1.4% of the sample, which has 120,000 to 150,000 clones, over 75% seen once. Specimen: peripheral blood, collected on day 0 of AZD1222 vaccination. The receptors were sampled from an adult in good health. CDR3s include the opening cysteine and the closing phenylalanine or tryptophan. Fields, in order: CDR3 length, J gene, V gene, D gene, clone size, CDR3 DNA, CDR3 protein. A D gene is named only where the DNA matches it firmly. Size is stated for part of the rows, as once, few or many counts, or as a class when the clone is expanded.

13 TRBJ1-1 TRBV12-3/TRBV12-4 TRBD1 NA TGTGCCAGCAGTCCCCGGACAGGGGAGAGAGCTTTCTTT CASSPRTGERAFF
16 TRBJ2-1 TRBV5-1 TRBD1 NA TGCGCCAGCAGCCCAGCGCAGGGGGCGCGATACAATGAGCAGTTCTTC CASSPAQGARYNEQFF
18 TRBJ2-7 TRBV24-1 NA NA TGTGCCACCAGTGATTTTGAGAGGGGAGAAGATCTTGACTACGAGCAGTACTTC CATSDFERGEDLDYEQYF
13 TRBJ1-2 TRBV6-4 NA NA TGTGCCAGCAGTGACTCAGGGAGCTATGGCTACACCTTC CASSDSGSYGYTF
13 TRBJ1-2 TRBV11-2 NA NA TGTGCCAGCAGCTTATGGCAGGGAAGTGGCTACACCTTC CASSLWQGSGYTF
12 TRBJ1-5 TRBV9 NA NA TGTGCCAGCAGTACGGGTAAGGGGCCCCAGCATTTT CASSTGKGPQHF
13 TRBJ1-1 TRBV10-1 NA few TGCGCCAGCAGTGAAGGGGTCGAGGCTGAAGCTTTCTTT CASSEGVEAEAFF
13 TRBJ1-6 TRBV6-2/TRBV6-3 NA NA TGTGCCAGCAGTAATGGGCAGAATTCACCCCTCCACTTT CASSNGQNSPLHF
19 TRBJ1-1 TRBV5-1 TRBD1 NA TGCGCCAGCAGCTACACTACACTTGGGACAGTCTTAATGAACACTGAAGCTTTCTTT CASSYTTLGTVLMNTEAFF
16 TRBJ2-1 TRBV21-1 NA NA TGTGCCCCGAGGGGTGCACTAGCGGGGGGTAGCTATGAGCAGTTCTTC CAPRGALAGGSYEQFF
14 TRBJ1-2 TRBV6-5 NA NA TGTGCCAGCAGCCAGACAGAGGGGAGGGATGGCTACACCTTC CASSQTEGRDGYTF
16 TRBJ2-1 TRBV4-3 TRBD2 NA TGCGCCAGCAGCCAAGATCTAGCGGGAGGGCACAATGAGCAGTTCTTC CASSQDLAGGHNEQFF
12 TRBJ2-7 TRBV19 NA NA TGTGCCAGTAATGGCGGATCCTCCGAGCAGTACTTC CASNGGSSEQYF
11 TRBJ2-7 TRBV28 NA NA TGTGCCAGCAGTCCCTACCGCGAGCAGTACTTC CASSPYREQYF
14 TRBJ1-1 TRBV7-3 NA NA TGTGCCAGCAGCCCCTATGGGGGACAAACTGAAGCTTTCTTT CASSPYGGQTEAFF
14 TRBJ1-1 TRBV4-3 NA NA TGCGCCAGCAGCCAAGGGAACCGTGGCTCTGAAGCTTTCTTT CASSQGNRGSEAFF
17 TRBJ1-3 TRBV9 NA NA TGTGCCAGCAGCGTAGCTGACCCCCGAAGCTCTGGAAACACCATATATTTT CASSVADPRSSGNTIYF
14 TRBJ1-1 TRBV3-1/TRBV3-2 TRBD1 NA TGTGCCAGCAGCCAAGGACAGGGTATCACTGAAGCTTTCTTT CASSQGQGITEAFF
14 TRBJ1-3 TRBV5-6 NA NA TGTGCCAGCAGCCCCTCCGACTCTGGAAACACCATATATTTT CASSPSDSGNTIYF
21 TRBJ2-6 TRBV4-1 NA NA TGCGCCAGCAGCCAAGATAGGTTTTGGGGCAGAAAAGACTCTGGGGCCAACGTCCTGACTTTC CASSQDRFWGRKDSGANVLTF
11 TRBJ1-2 TRBV14 NA NA TGTGCCAGCAGCCCGGGTCATGGCTACACCTTC CASSPGHGYTF
14 TRBJ1-5 TRBV7-2 NA NA TGTGCCAGCAGCTTTACGGGGCGCAATCAGCCCCAGCATTTT CASSFTGRNQPQHF
16 TRBJ2-1 TRBV5-5 NA NA TGTGCCAGCAGGGCGGGGCCGGGGGGCGCGGACAATGAGCAGTTCTTC CASRAGPGGADNEQFF
17 TRBJ2-1 TRBV7-2 NA NA TGTGCCAGCAGCCCCCGGTTCCTCGTCCAGACCTACAATGAGCAGTTCTTC CASSPRFLVQTYNEQFF
11 TRBJ2-5 TRBV27 NA NA TGTGCCAGCAGTTTCCAGGAGACCCAGTACTTC CASSFQETQYF
16 TRBJ1-1 TRBV6-5 TRBD1 NA TGTGCCAGCAGTTACAGAAGAGGGGGCGTATGGACTGAAGCTTTCTTT CASSYRRGGVWTEAFF
14 TRBJ1-5 TRBV19 NA NA TGTGCCAGTAGTATCCGGGCTACCAATCAGCCCCAGCATTTT CASSIRATNQPQHF